The sequence of this TCR beta chain was determined in a study of HIV-infected patients and healthy controls. Many counts were recorded for this clonotype. Its antigen is still unknown. Study findings and constraints: Size-matching overweighted rare events from HIV-infected data when comparing patients with controls.

Trimming shortened V by 4 bases and J by 0 bases, and 7 bases separated the two germline ends. Germline V lookup: CDR1 SQVTM, CDR2 ANQGSEA. The CDR3 has 13 amino acids. No cell fractionation was done, so the repertoire covers all unsorted peripheral blood T cells. Peripheral blood, roughly 2.7 ml, was drawn for RNA extraction. Alpha and beta constant-region primers primed reverse transcription of approximately 460 ng RNA. Using multiplexing indices, alpha and beta chain libraries were generated apart by chain-specific third strand synthesis. All rearrangements within a chain used one primer pair; cDNA molecules carried barcodes. One entry per CDR3 protein, called by TCRdb with MiXCR from the 5' RACE reads. The data hold approximately 12,000 distinct CDR3 sequences, with 5.1% observed a single time.

V usage is TRBV29-1 and J usage is TRBJ1-5; TRBD1 is a possible D gene (5 bases). The specimen sequenced was blood. The clonotype originates from an adult in good health. CDR3 protein: CSVGDGSNQPQHF. In DNA, the CDR3 is TGCAGCGTTGGGGACGGTAGCAATCAGCCCCAGCATTTT. The entire variable domain, with the rest obtained from reference TRBV29-1 and TRBJ1-5, is as follows: SAVISQKPSRDICQRGTSLTIQCQVDSQVTMMFWYRQQPGQSLTLIATANQGSEATYESGFVIDKFPISRPNLTFSTLTVSNMSPEDSSIYLCSVGDGSNQPQHFGDGTRLSIL.